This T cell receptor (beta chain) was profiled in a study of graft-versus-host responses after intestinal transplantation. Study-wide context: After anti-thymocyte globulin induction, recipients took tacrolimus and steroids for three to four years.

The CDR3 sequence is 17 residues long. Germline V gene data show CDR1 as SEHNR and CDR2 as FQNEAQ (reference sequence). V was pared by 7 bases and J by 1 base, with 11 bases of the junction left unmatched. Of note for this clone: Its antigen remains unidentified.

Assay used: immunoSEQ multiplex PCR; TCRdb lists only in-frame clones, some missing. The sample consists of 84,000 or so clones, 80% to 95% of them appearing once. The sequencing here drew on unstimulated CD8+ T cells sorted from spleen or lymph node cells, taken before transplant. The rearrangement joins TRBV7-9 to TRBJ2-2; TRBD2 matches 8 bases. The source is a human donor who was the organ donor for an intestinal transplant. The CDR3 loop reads CASIPGGGRENTGELFF. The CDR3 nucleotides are TGTGCCAGCATCCCCGGGGGGGGGCGAGAGAACACCGGGGAGCTGTTTTTT.